The entry that follows covers one T cell receptor beta chain sequence. Assay: immunoSEQ multiplex PCR; the TCRdb copy retains only in-frame clones and omits some. The sample lists roughly 51,000 clones; approximately 94% were seen once. Germline trimming cut 6 bases from V and 2 bases from J; bases unmatched to any gene: 13. Germline values: CDR1 SQVTM, CDR2 ANQGSEA. There are 16 residues in the CDR3. The data were obtained in a study of T cell changes during pregnancy in multiple sclerosis. Sequencing used CD8+ T cells from peripheral blood mononuclear cells, obtained before pregnancy. The genes are TRBV29-1 and TRBJ1-1; 9 bases map to TRBD1. The source is a female donor with multiple sclerosis, enrolled in a pregnancy study. CDR3 bases: TGCAGCGTACCAACCGGGACAGGGACTATAAACACTGAAGCTTTCTTT. It specifies CSVPTGTGTINTEAFF. The full variable domain, with the rest looked up from reference TRBV29-1 and TRBJ1-1, is SAVISQKPSRDICQRGTSLTIQCQVDSQVTMMFWYRQQPGQSLTLIATANQGSEATYESGFVIDKFPISRPNLTFSTLTVSNMSPEDSSIYLCSVPTGTGTINTEAFFGQGTRLTVV.